These T cell receptor beta chains were read from a single sample in a study of cytomegalovirus exposure and HLA in healthy donors. Assay: immunoSEQ multiplex PCR; the TCRdb copy retains only in-frame clones and omits some. The table has 95,000 to 150,000 clones, 8.5% to 9% seen once. Sample: PBMCs. The receptors originated from a woman aged 40-49 years in good health and CMV-seropositive. CDR3s include the opening cysteine and the closing phenylalanine or tryptophan. Each record gives: V gene, J gene, clone size, CDR3 length, D gene, CDR3 protein, CDR3 DNA. D genes are given only for firm matches. Rows give clone size only sometimes, using once, few, many, or a class for an expanded clone.

>TRBV19|TRBJ1-1|.|13|TRBD1
CASTLTGATEAFF
TGTGCCAGTACCCTGACAGGGGCCACTGAAGCTTTCTTT
>TRBV19|TRBJ1-5|.|14|.
CASTAGGSNQPQHF
TGTGCCAGTACGGCCGGGGGAAGCAATCAGCCCCAGCATTTT
>TRBV5-1|TRBJ2-2|.|21|TRBD2
CASSSPSVTSGGGWGTGELFF
TGCGCCAGCAGTTCCCCCTCCGTGACTAGCGGGGGGGGGTGGGGCACCGGGGAGCTGTTTTTT
>TRBV6-6|TRBJ1-3|.|12|.
CASTGSGNTIYF
TGTGCCAGCACAGGCTCCGGAAACACCATATATTTT
>TRBV2|TRBJ1-6|few|16|.
CASTPRGSSYNSPLHF
TGTGCCAGCACCCCCCGGGGTAGCTCCTATAATTCACCCCTCCACTTT
>TRBV20-1|TRBJ2-7|.|10|.
CSASLYEQYF
TGCAGTGCTAGCCTCTACGAGCAGTACTTC
>TRBV29-1|TRBJ2-7|few|12|.
CSVEDRWAEQYF
TGCAGCGTTGAAGATCGATGGGCCGAGCAGTACTTC
>TRBV6-5|TRBJ1-6|few|15|.
CASSYSLASNSPLHF
TGTGCCAGCAGTTACTCGCTAGCCTCCAATTCACCCCTCCACTTT
>TRBV6-5|TRBJ2-7|few|13|TRBD2
CASSYSRGGEQYF
TGTGCCAGCAGTTACTCTCGGGGGGGCGAGCAGTACTTC
>TRBV29-1|TRBJ1-4|few|14|.
CSAGGWQTNEKLFF
TGCAGCGCCGGCGGGTGGCAAACTAATGAAAAACTGTTTTTT
>TRBV5-1|TRBJ1-1|.|13|TRBD1
CASSRGQGTEAFF
TGCGCCAGCAGCCGGGGACAGGGGACTGAAGCTTTCTTC
>TRBV9|TRBJ1-4|.|15|.
CASSLTGESYEKLFF
TGTGCCAGCAGCCTGACAGGAGAAAGTTATGAAAAACTGTTTTTT
>TRBV7-9|TRBJ1-1|few|15|.
CASSLAEAMNTEAFF
TGTGCCAGCAGCTTAGCTGAGGCCATGAACACTGAAGCTTTCTTT
>TRBV20-1|TRBJ2-7|few|11|.
CSAKYSYEQYF
TGCAGTGCTAAGTACAGCTACGAGCAGTACTTC
>TRBV4-2|TRBJ2-1|few|16|.
CASSQTVGATYNEQFF
TGTGCCAGCAGCCAAACGGTTGGGGCCACTTACAATGAGCAGTTCTTC
>TRBV2|TRBJ1-1|few|13|TRBD1
CASRTGGGTEAFF
TGTGCCAGCAGGACAGGGGGCGGCACTGAAGCTTTCTTT
>TRBV15|TRBJ1-1|few|14|.
CATSKTQGGTEAFF
TGTGCCACCAGCAAAACCCAGGGAGGCACTGAAGCTTTCTTT
>TRBV5-4|TRBJ2-5|.|14|.
CASSLEGGSETQYF
TGTGCCAGCAGCTTGGAAGGGGGTTCGGAGACCCAGTACTTC
>TRBV19|TRBJ1-1|few|14|.
CASSMGGRRTEAFF
TGTGCCAGTAGTATGGGGGGGCGACGCACTGAAGCTTTCTTT
>TRBV30|TRBJ1-3|few|14|.
CAWSPLRAGNTIYF
TGTGCCTGGAGTCCCCTGAGGGCTGGAAACACCATATATTTT
>TRBV18|TRBJ2-7|few|13|.
CASSPPNSYEQYF
TGTGCCAGCTCACCACCGAACAGCTACGAGCAGTACTTC
>TRBV6-6|TRBJ2-7|few|14|.
CASSYGGTAYEQYF
TGTGCCAGCAGTTACGGCGGGACAGCCTACGAGCAGTACTTC
>TRBV5-1|TRBJ1-2|.|14|TRBD1
CASRRTGVNYGYTF
TGCGCCAGCAGAAGGACAGGAGTTAACTATGGCTACACCTTC
>TRBV4-2|TRBJ2-7|.|15|TRBD2
CASSQELAGSYEQYF
TGTGCCAGCAGCCAAGAACTAGCGGGGTCCTACGAGCAGTACTTC
>TRBV6-6|TRBJ1-2|.|16|TRBD1
CASSDGQGSLSKGYTF
TGTGCCAGCAGCGACGGACAGGGGTCCTTATCAAAGGGCTACACCTTC
>TRBV6-5|TRBJ1-6|.|14|TRBD1
CASQLGTGGSPLHF
TGTGCCAGCCAGCTCGGGACAGGCGGTTCACCCCTCCACTTT
>TRBV5-1|TRBJ2-6|few|16|.
CASSLGGMTGANVLTF
TGCGCCAGCAGCTTGGGAGGAATGACTGGGGCCAACGTCCTGACTTTC
>TRBV2|TRBJ1-1|.|12|.
CARLGGITEAFF
TGTGCCAGGTTGGGGGGGATCACTGAAGCTTTCTTT
>TRBV6-5|TRBJ1-2|.|16|TRBD1
CASSYSGTGTIYGYTF
TGTGCCAGCAGTTACTCCGGGACAGGGACGATCTATGGCTACACCTTC
>TRBV6-1|TRBJ1-4|.|12|.
CASSLSGEKLFF
TGTGCCAGCAGTTTGAGCGGGGAAAAACTGTTTTTT
>TRBV5-1|TRBJ2-5|few|15|.
CASSALGTQDETQYF
TGCGCCAGCAGCGCCCTCGGGACACAGGACGAGACCCAGTACTTC
>TRBV7-9|TRBJ2-2|few|18|.
CASSIDRGVTRDTGELFF
TGTGCCAGCAGCATAGACCGGGGTGTAACTCGGGACACCGGGGAGCTGTTTTTT
>TRBV25-1|TRBJ1-2|few|14|.
CASSEFRGAVSYTF
TGTGCCAGCAGTGAATTCCGCGGAGCAGTAAGCTACACCTTC
>TRBV7-6|TRBJ2-1|.|14|TRBD2
CASSLQRGGREQFF
TGTGCCAGCAGCCTTCAGCGGGGAGGTAGGGAGCAGTTCTTC
>TRBV19|TRBJ1-5|.|15|TRBD1
CASSPGQGSNQPQHF
TGTGCCAGTAGTCCGGGACAGGGAAGCAATCAGCCCCAGCATTTT